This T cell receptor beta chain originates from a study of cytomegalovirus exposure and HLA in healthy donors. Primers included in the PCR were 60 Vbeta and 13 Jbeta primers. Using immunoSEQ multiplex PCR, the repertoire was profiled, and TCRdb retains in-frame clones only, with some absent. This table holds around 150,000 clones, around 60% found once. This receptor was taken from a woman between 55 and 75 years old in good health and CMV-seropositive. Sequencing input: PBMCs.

The chain's CDR3 is CASSFSGGSYNEQFF. The CDR3 DNA is TGTGCCAGCAGTTTTAGCGGGGGCTCCTACAATGAGCAGTTCTTC. This chain uses TRBV27 with TRBJ2-1, with 9 bases matching TRBD2. Germline CDR1 is MNHEY and CDR2 is SMNVEV (reference sequence). The CDR3 extends over 15 amino acids. The ends lost 3 bases at V and 0 bases at J; junction bases unmatched: 0.